This T cell receptor (beta chain) was retrieved from a study of shared clonotypes between healthy human individuals. About the study: Per donor, three plates held CD4 naive cells, three held CD4 memory, two held CD8 naive and one held CD8 memory.

In regard to this clone: Antigen: not known.

CD45RO-negative CD8 cells positively selected for CCR7 made up the naive population, which excluded terminally differentiated effector memory CD45RA+ cells. Study outcomes and limitations: Clonotype sharing across four donors was observed for about 5.5% of naive CD4 clonotypes.

The run depth of the assay was deep. The table came from immunoSEQ multiplex PCR; TCRdb's copy has only in-frame clones and leaves some out. The data show approximately 740,000 clones, approximately 92% seen once. This CDR3 spans 14 amino acids. In germline, CDR1 is SGHRS, CDR2 YFSETQ. Trimming left V 4 bases short and J 1 base short, with 9 bases between. The rearrangement joins TRBV5-1 to TRBJ2-1; D is perhaps TRBD2 (6 bases). The sequenced material came from naive CD8+ T cells sorted from blood. The TCR originated in a man aged 30 to 39 in good health. The CDR3 sequence is CASSVGGSYNEQFF. CDR3 DNA: TGCGCCAGCAGCGTGGGAGGTTCCTACAATGAGCAGTTCTTC.